The 20 T cell receptor beta chains below come from one sample, sequenced in a study of identical twins. TCRdb reprocessed the 5' RACE reads with MiXCR, giving one entry per CDR3 protein. The sample has under 450,000 distinct CDR3 sequences, 18% seen once. The sequenced sample consisted of naive T cells sorted from blood. The source of these receptors is a man in his fifties or sixties in good health.

The gene calls are TRBV6-2 or TRBV6-3 and TRBJ1-1; D call uncertain. The CDR3 extends over 15 amino acids. Germline V gives CDR1 MNHEY, CDR2 SVGEGT. Trimming removed 0 bases from V and 1 base from J, with 9 bases in between. The CDR3 here is CASSYSALGNTEAFF. The DNA of the CDR3 is TGTGCCAGCAGTTACTCCGCTCTTGGGAACACTGAAGCTTTCTTT.

At least ten counts were recorded for this clonotype. The chain couples TRBV11-2 to TRBJ2-7; D uncertain. V was shortened by 1 base and J by 0 bases, with 7 bases between the two germline ends. The CDR3 extends over 14 amino acids. Germline CDR1 SGHAT, CDR2 FQNNGV. CDR3 DNA: TGTGCCAGCAGCTTAGCGGAGATCTCCTACGAGCAGTACTTC. It codes for CASSLAEISYEQYF.

This clonotype has only one observation. The chain uses TRBV6-1 and TRBJ2-7; 7 bases line up with TRBD1. The germline V gene encodes CDR1 MNHNS and CDR2 SASEGT. There are 14 residues in the CDR3. After removal of 6 bases from V and 6 bases from J, the junction contained 11 bases not matched to a gene. The CDR3 DNA reads as TGTGCCAGCAGCAGGACAGGTCGAACCTCCGAGCAGTACTTC. Encoded protein: CASSRTGRTSEQYF.

The table lists this clonotype with a few counts. The chain has TRBV20-1 and TRBJ1-6, with D possibly being TRBD1 (6 bases). V lost 6 bases and J 0 bases, leaving 9 bases between the germline ends. The CDR3 covers 14 residues. The germline CDR1 and CDR2 sequences are DFQATT and SNEGSKA (reference sequence). The CDR3 DNA sequence: TGCAGTGCCACGGACAGCTCCTATAATTCACCCCTCCACTTT. Translated, it gives CSATDSSYNSPLHF.

This clonotype was counted many times. This chain connects TRBV11-2 to TRBJ1-2; tentatively, D is TRBD1 (5 bases). The CDR3 covers 16 residues. The germline gives CDR1 SGHAT, CDR2 FQNNGV. V lost 5 bases and J 7 bases, leaving 23 bases between the germline ends. The CDR3 DNA follows: TGTGCCAGCAGCAACCCCGGCCCCCCAGGGCTCGGTGGCTACACCTTC. As protein: CASSNPGPPGLGGYTF.

This clonotype was recorded at least ten times. The chain carries TRBV10-3 and TRBJ2-2, with D unresolved. The CDR3 loop spans 15 amino acids. V was pared by 4 bases and J by 1 base, with 10 bases between. Germline V gives CDR1 ENHRY, CDR2 SYGVKD. The CDR3 loop reads CAISGSSVNTGELFF. The DNA for the CDR3 is TGTGCCATCAGTGGATCCAGCGTGAACACCGGGGAGCTGTTTTTT.

The chain is built from TRBV18 and TRBJ1-2; 9 bases map to TRBD1. CDR1 and CDR2 from the germline V gene are KGHSH and LQKENI. The CDR3 spans 16 residues. After removal of 4 bases from V and 7 bases from J, the junction contained 13 bases not matched to a gene. CDR3 coding DNA: TGTGCCAGCTCACAACAGGGGGCGCATCAATCGTTTGGCTACACCTTC. It yields the protein CASSQQGAHQSFGYTF.

This chain connects TRBV6-5 to TRBJ1-6, with a weak D call TRBD1 (5 bases). The V gene lost 2 bases and the J gene lost 11 bases, with 10 bases spanning the gap. The CDR3 covers 13 residues. From germline, CDR1 is MNHEY and CDR2 SVGAGI. The CDR3 DNA is TGTGCCAGCAGTTACGCAGGGCTTACACCCCTCCACTTT. Protein product: CASSYAGLTPLHF.

This clonotype appeared a single time. The chain has TRBV7-9 and TRBJ1-6; the match to TRBD1 covers 9 bases. Germline-derived CDR1 and CDR2 are SEHNR and FQNEAQ (reference sequence). Unmatched junction bases numbered 8, after V lost 4 bases and J lost 10 bases. This CDR3 is built from 15 residues. CDR3 in amino acids: CASSSGQGLLSPLHF. The CDR3 DNA reads TGTGCCAGCAGCTCGGGACAGGGCTTGCTATCACCCCTCCACTTT.

This clonotype was seen only once. This sequence joins TRBV5-1 and TRBJ2-5; 14 nucleotides line up with TRBD2. Germline trimming cut 4 bases from V and 2 bases from J; bases unmatched to any gene: 7. Germline CDR1 reads SGHRS; CDR2 reads YFSETQ. CDR3 size: 17 residues. CDR3 nucleotide sequence: TGCGCCAGCAGCCACGGACTAGCGGGGGGTCGGCAAGAGACCCAGTACTTC. This codes for CASSHGLAGGRQETQYF.

The chain has TRBV24-1 and TRBJ1-5; the D is unclear. Between the trimmed V and J ends, which lost 5 bases and 5 bases, there was a span of 9 bases. CDR1 and CDR2 from the germline V gene are KGHDR and SFDVKD. The CDR3 spans 13 residues. This CDR3 reads CATSGGVYQPQHF. DNA for the CDR3: TGTGCCACCAGTGGTGGGGTTTATCAGCCCCAGCATTTT.

The chain couples TRBV12-3 or TRBV12-4 to TRBJ1-6; TRBD1 might be the D (5 bases). The CDR3 runs to 15 residues. Between the trimmed V and J ends, which lost 1 base and 6 bases, there was a span of 10 bases. This CDR3 is CASSLGDRLNSPLHF. The CDR3, as DNA: TGTGCCAGCAGTTTAGGAGACAGACTTAATTCACCCCTCCACTTT.

The rearrangement joins TRBV20-1 to TRBJ2-4, with 7 bases matching TRBD2. Germline V gene sequence: CDR1 DFQATT, CDR2 SNEGSKA (reference sequence). This CDR3 region has 13 residues. The J segment lost 1 base and the V segment lost 5 bases, leaving 2 bases of the junction unmatched. CDR3 protein: CSAPGGAKNIQYF. The CDR3 region has the DNA TGCAGTGCTCCCGGGGGGGCCAAAAACATTCAGTACTTC.

This clonotype was detected ten times or more. The chain has TRBV7-2 and TRBJ2-1; D could derive from TRBD1 or TRBD2 (5 bases each). The CDR3 length is 14 residues. Germline CDR1 SGHTA, CDR2 FQGNSA. With 3 bases removed from V and 3 bases from J, the gap between germline ends came to 9 bases. The CDR3 DNA sequence: TGTGCCAGCAGCTTTTCGGGACGCTACAATGAGCAGTTCTTC. It specifies CASSFSGRYNEQFF.

This clonotype has a count of ten or more. The chain is built from TRBV11-2 and TRBJ1-5; a weak D match, TRBD1 (5 bases). The CDR3 has 15 amino acids. The V end was cut by 5 bases, the J end by 2 bases, with 13 bases between. Germline V gene lookup returns CDR1 SGHAT and CDR2 FQNNGV. CDR3 loop: CASSRGVTRNQPQHF. Here the CDR3 DNA reads TGTGCCAGCAGCCGAGGGGTAACCCGCAATCAGCCCCAGCATTTT. Full variable domain (outside the CDR3, taken from reference TRBV11-2 and TRBJ1-5): EAGVAQSPRYKIIEKRQSVAFWCNPISGHATLYWYQQILGQGPKLLIQFQNNGVVDDSQLPKDRFSAERLKGVDSTLKIQPAKLEDSAVYLCASSRGVTRNQPQHFGDGTRLSIL.

This clonotype was seen only once. CDR3 loop: CASSDPGLAGYQETQYF. CDR3 coding DNA: TGTGCCAGCAGTGATCCAGGACTAGCGGGGTACCAAGAGACCCAGTACTTC. The chain recombines TRBV25-1 with TRBJ2-5, with 12 bases aligning to TRBD2. The V gene end was trimmed by 3 bases and the J gene end by 0 bases; junction bases not matched to a gene: 5. There are 17 residues in the CDR3. Germline CDR1 is MGHDK and CDR2 is SYGVNS.

This clonotype was picked up a small number of times. CDR3 loop: CASSLESGLAKNIQYF. The DNA for the CDR3 is TGCGCCAGCAGCTTGGAATCTGGGCTAGCCAAAAACATTCAGTACTTC. This rearrangement joins TRBV5-1 to TRBJ2-4; D remains unclear. CDR3 length equals 16 residues. In germline, CDR1 is SGHRS, CDR2 YFSETQ. The ends were cut back, 0 bases at V and 0 bases at J, with 10 bases in the middle.

This clonotype appeared a few times. This chain uses TRBV10-3 with TRBJ1-2; tentatively, D is TRBD1 (5 bases). Germline V gene sequence: CDR1 ENHRY, CDR2 SYGVKD. V was pared by 2 bases and J by 3 bases, with 7 bases between. The length of the CDR3 is 13 residues. In nucleotides, the CDR3 is TGTGCCATCAGTGAGGGGGCTGACTATGGCTACACCTTC. Amino acid sequence: CAISEGADYGYTF.

A note on this clonotype: With a much larger clone just one base away, this may be a read error. The genes are TRBV18 and TRBJ2-7; a possible D gene is TRBD1 (5 bases). Germline V gene lookup returns CDR1 KGHSH and CDR2 LQKENI. V lost 2 bases to trimming and J lost 4 bases, with 18 bases between them. This CDR3 is built from 16 residues. In DNA form, the CDR3 reads TGTGCCAGCTCACCAATGACAAGGGGAATAATTTACGAGCAGTACTTC. Protein sequence: CASSPMTRGIIYEQYF.

The chain joins TRBV20-1 to TRBJ2-7, with 10 bases identical to TRBD1. Germline values: CDR1 DFQATT, CDR2 SNEGSKA (reference sequence). This CDR3 is built from 13 residues. Here the CDR3 DNA reads TGCAGGGGAGTTGGACAGGGGGCCTACGAGCAGTACTTC. Amino acids: CRGVGQGAYEQYF.